The 20 T cell receptor beta chains in this list originate from one sample, sequenced in a study of immune characterization of retroperitoneal liposarcoma (dated by TCRdb to the late 2010s). The protocol used for the library was PCR. TCRdb shows the sequencer as NextSeq 500. In TCRdb, the public reads were trimmed at Q25 with fastp and aligned with MiXCR, with productive beta chains retained. CDR3 protein duplicates are merged, each entry listing the most common genes and DNA. This sample comprises some 1,500 distinct CDR3 sequences, 46% of them detected only once. Of the sample, less than 25% falls within the top ten clones. Material for sequencing was tumor tissue. The receptors come from a female donor with retroperitoneal liposarcoma.

This clonotype was detected a few times. The chain combines TRBV7-2 with TRBJ2-7, with 8 bases lining up with TRBD2. Germline lookup yields CDR1 SGHTA and CDR2 FQGNSA. The junction had 10 bases not matched to a gene; V was cut back by 7 bases and J by 2 bases. This CDR3 contains 15 residues. CDR3: CASNPGGTITYEQYF. CDR3 coding DNA: TGTGCCAGCAATCCGGGGGGGACCATAACCTACGAGCAGTACTTC.

The chain carries TRBV6-1 and TRBJ2-1, with 7 nucleotides matching TRBD2. The CDR3 loop spans 15 amino acids. The J segment lost 0 bases and the V segment lost 1 base, leaving 0 bases of the junction unmatched. Germline CDR1 is MNHNS and CDR2 is SASEGT. In DNA, the CDR3 is TGTGCCAGCAGTGAAGGGGGGGGCTCCTACAATGAGCAGTTCTTC. This codes for CASSEGGGSYNEQFF.

V is TRBV12-3 or TRBV12-4 and J is TRBJ2-1, with D unresolved. The DNA end favors TRBJ2-7, so the J call may be wrong. CDR3 length equals 13 residues. The CDR3: CASTPRDRNEQYF. In nucleotides, the CDR3 is TGTGCCAGCACTCCCCGCGACCGGAATGAGCAGTACTTC.

This clonotype was observed a few times. The rearrangement uses TRBV27 and TRBJ2-1; 12 positions agree with TRBD2. CDR3 length: 21 residues. The germline gives CDR1 MNHEY, CDR2 SMNVEV (reference sequence). J was trimmed by 0 bases and V by 1 base; bases with no gene match: 13. As DNA, the CDR3 is TGTGCCAGCAGTTTATGGTCTAGCGGGAGGGCTCGTGTAAGCTCCTACAATGAGCAGTTCTTC. It specifies CASSLWSSGRARVSSYNEQFF.

By share, this clonotype ranks as large. This sequence joins TRBV6-9 and TRBJ2-2; D unresolved. CDR1 MNHGY and CDR2 SVAAGI come from the germline V gene. V lost 6 bases, J lost 5 bases, and 10 bases lay in between. The CDR3 runs to 13 residues. The CDR3 nucleotides read TGTGCCAGCAGCGCCTGGATGACCGGGGAGCTGTTTTTT. Its translation: CASSAWMTGELFF.

The chain employs TRBV6-6 and TRBJ2-1; D unclear. Trimming removed 3 bases at V and 8 bases at J, with 11 bases between. Germline V gene sequence: CDR1 MNHNY, CDR2 SVGAGI (reference sequence). The CDR3 runs 13 residues. CDR3 sequence: CASSYLPSYEQFF. CDR3 nucleotides: TGTGCCAGCAGTTATCTCCCCTCCTATGAGCAGTTCTTC.

This clonotype counts as large. V is TRBV10-2 and J is TRBJ2-1, with D possibly matching TRBD2 (6 bases). Germline V gene data show CDR1 as WSHSY and CDR2 as SAAADI. Trimming pared 6 bases from V and 13 bases from J, leaving 25 bases between. The CDR3 has 15 amino acids. For the CDR3, the DNA is TGCGCCAGCAGCGGTGACTCAGGCGGGGCAGAGACCCAGTTCTTC. Amino acids: CASSGDSGGAETQFF.

CDR3: CASSQISESYNEQFF. The CDR3 bases are TGCGCCAGCAGCCAGATTAGTGAGTCCTACAATGAGCAGTTCTTC. This chain uses TRBV4-3 with TRBJ2-1; no definite D call. Germline V lookup: CDR1 LGHNA, CDR2 YSLEER. V was clipped by 3 bases and J by 1 base, with 10 bases between them. The CDR3 has 15 amino acids.

This clonotype appeared a few times. The rearrangement uses TRBV27 and TRBJ2-1, with TRBD1 matching 7 bases. CDR1 is MNHEY and CDR2 is SMNVEV in the germline V gene (reference sequence). The CDR3 has 15 amino acids. Trimming at V came to 4 bases and at J to 10 bases, leaving 13 bases not matched to a gene. The CDR3: CASSYSGGPNYEQFF. The CDR3 DNA reads TGTGCCAGCAGTTACTCAGGGGGTCCCAACTACGAGCAGTTCTTC.

This clonotype was found a few times. The chain has TRBV6-5 and TRBJ2-5; a weak D match, TRBD2 (6 bases). The J call may not be correct, given that the DNA end is closer to TRBJ2-1. The CDR3 has 15 amino acids. In germline, CDR1 is MNHEY, CDR2 SVGAGI. CDR3 sequence: CASDDSGEPEETQFF. CDR3 nucleotide sequence: TGTGCCAGCGACGATAGCGGAGAACCCGAAGAGACCCAGTTCTTC.

This clonotype appeared a few times. The V gene is TRBV6-1, the J gene TRBJ2-5, with a possible D match to TRBD2 (5 bases). The CDR3 runs 13 residues. Looked up from germline, CDR1 is MNHNS and CDR2 is SASEGT. V was clipped by 5 bases and J by 5 bases, with 12 bases between them. In nucleotides, the CDR3 is TGTGCCAGCAGTTTGAGGGCGGTGGAGACCCAGTACTTC. The encoded protein is CASSLRAVETQYF.

V and J are TRBV7-6 and TRBJ2-5; D may be TRBD2 (6 bases). Germline CDR1 and CDR2: SGHVS and FNYEAQ. The CDR3 loop spans 15 amino acids. V was clipped by 3 bases and J by 5 bases, with 16 bases between them. The CDR3: CASSFGLSGGETQYF. The DNA for the CDR3 is TGTGCCAGCAGCTTCGGACTGAGTGGGGGGGAGACCCAGTACTTC.

This CDR3 is CASSLGQGAGGTDTQYF. The CDR3 region has the DNA TGTGCCAGCAGTCTAGGACAGGGGGCAGGTGGCACAGATACGCAGTATTTT. The chain combines TRBV12-3 or TRBV12-4 with TRBJ2-3; TRBD1 matches at 11 bases. The CDR3 covers 17 residues. J gave up 1 base and V 5 bases, and 8 bases lay outside the gene matches.

This chain connects TRBV6-6 to TRBJ1-6; D might be TRBD1 (6 bases). The CDR3 runs 18 residues. Germline-derived CDR1 and CDR2 are MNHNY and SVGAGI (reference sequence). Trimming took off 0 bases at V and 3 bases at J, with 15 bases between the two ends. CDR3 region: CASSYSTAGALYNSPLHF. CDR3 DNA: TGTGCCAGCAGTTACTCGACGGCAGGGGCCCTCTATAATTCACCCCTCCACTTT.

Comments on this clonotype: This sequence may be a read error, since a much larger clone differs from it by one base. This sequence joins TRBV11-1 and TRBJ2-4; D may match TRBD1 or TRBD2 (5 bases each). The J call may be mistaken, given a closer DNA end match to TRBJ2-7. Germline values: CDR1 SGHAT, CDR2 FQDESV (reference sequence). CDR3 length: 15 amino acids. In DNA form, the CDR3 reads TGTGCCAGCAGCTTAGTTCGGGGCGACTCCTACGAGCAGTACTTC. Translated: CASSLVRGDSYEQYF.

The chain joins TRBV7-2 to TRBJ2-5, with D perhaps matching TRBD1 (5 bases). Trimming stripped 5 bases from V and 5 bases from J, with 12 bases between. This CDR3 spans 13 amino acids. CDR1 and CDR2 (germline): SGHTA, FQGNSA. The CDR3 is CASSGRKGETQYF. CDR3 in DNA: TGTGCCAGCAGCGGACGGAAGGGGGAGACCCAGTACTTC.

V usage is TRBV27 and J usage is TRBJ2-3, with 8 bases aligning to TRBD1. The J call is doubtful: the DNA matches TRBJ2-7 better. The CDR3 has 14 residues. Per germline, CDR1 MNHEY and CDR2 SMNVEV (reference sequence). CDR3 nucleotides: TGTGCCAGCAGTTTATTCGGACAGGGCTACGAGCAGTACTTC. Encoded protein: CASSLFGQGYEQYF.

This clonotype was picked up one time. The gene calls are TRBV6-1 and TRBJ2-4, with 11 bases fitting TRBD1. CDR1 and CDR2 (germline): MNHNS, SASEGT. Trimming at V came to 6 bases and at J to 2 bases, leaving 3 bases not matched to a gene. The CDR3 spans 15 residues. This CDR3 is CASRDRGQSKNIQYF. CDR3 sequence (DNA): TGTGCCAGCAGGGACAGGGGGCAGTCCAAAAACATTCAGTACTTC.

The V call is TRBV6-5, the J call TRBJ2-4, with 9 nucleotides matching TRBD1. The end of the DNA is better explained by TRBJ2-5, so the J call may be wrong. This CDR3 contains 14 residues. Germline V gene sequence: CDR1 MNHEY, CDR2 SVGAGI. The chain's CDR3 is CASSNGGQGETQYF. The CDR3 region has the DNA TGTGCCAGCAGTAATGGAGGACAGGGGGAGACCCAGTACTTC.

This clonotype came up a few times. V is TRBV6-1 and J is TRBJ2-5, with a possible D match to TRBD2 (6 bases). Germline-derived CDR1 and CDR2 are MNHNS and SASEGT. V was trimmed by 5 bases and J by 5 bases, leaving 18 bases between them. CDR3 length: 15 residues. CDR3 in DNA: TGTGCCAGCAGTTCCTCCGGGGTGGGGAGGGAGACCCAGTACTTC. Amino acid sequence: CASSSSGVGRETQYF.